A single sample is the source of the 25 T cell receptor beta chains below, sequenced in a study of blood T cell repertoires in COVID-19. Using immunoSEQ multiplex PCR, the repertoire was profiled, and TCRdb retains in-frame clones only, with some absent. The sample has under 250,000 clones; 89% are singletons. The sequencing sample was made of PBMCs or T cells enriched from blood (not recorded which). The receptors originated from a woman aged 25-40 years with acute COVID-19.

The chain uses TRBV5-4 and TRBJ1-2; 9 bases fit TRBD1. Germline values: CDR1 SGHNT, CDR2 YYREEE (reference sequence). The CDR3 totals 14 residues. The ends lost 1 base at V and 7 bases at J; junction bases unmatched: 5. In nucleotides, the CDR3 is TGTGCCAGCAGCTTGATGGGACAGGGTTTTGGCTACACCTTC. Protein sequence: CASSLMGQGFGYTF. Full variable domain (outside the CDR3, taken from reference TRBV5-4 and TRBJ1-2): ETGVTQSPTHLIKTRGQQVTLRCSSQSGHNTVSWYQQALGQGPQFIFQYYREEENGRGNFPPRFSGLQFPNYSSELNVNALELDDSALYLCASSLMGQGFGYTFGSGTRLTVV.

The rearrangement joins TRBV4-3 to TRBJ1-5, with D maybe TRBD1 (6 bases). V shed 0 bases and J shed 6 bases, with 12 bases lying between them. The CDR3 totals 15 residues. The germline CDR1 and CDR2 sequences are LGHNA and YSLEER. CDR3 region: CASSQEKGGSQPQHF. CDR3 DNA sequence: TGCGCCAGCAGCCAAGAGAAAGGGGGAAGTCAGCCCCAGCATTTT.

This clone has just one count. This chain uses TRBV28 with TRBJ1-1; D not resolved. Germline CDR1 and CDR2: MDHEN and SYDVKM. This CDR3 has 15 residues. Trimming took 4 bases from V and 1 from J, leaving 13 bases between them. CDR3 in DNA: TGTGCCAGCAGTTCCCTGACTGTGACGAACACTGAAGCTTTCTTT. It specifies CASSSLTVTNTEAFF.

This rearrangement joins TRBV2 to TRBJ1-2, with D unclear. The length of the CDR3 is 13 residues. V dropped 10 bases and J dropped 2 bases, with 14 bases sitting between them. Germline V gene data show CDR1 as SNHLY and CDR2 as FYNNEI. CDR3 coding DNA: TGTGCCACTATCGGTTCGTCGAACTATGGCTACACCTTC. Translated, it gives CATIGSSNYGYTF.

The chain employs TRBV5-1 and TRBJ1-1; no firm D call. V gave up 0 bases and J gave up 0 bases, with 12 bases separating them. CDR3 length: 16 residues. Germline CDR1 SGHRS, CDR2 YFSETQ. DNA for the CDR3: TGCGCCAGCAGCTTGGACAACAGAGCTATGAACACTGAAGCTTTCTTT. It yields the protein CASSLDNRAMNTEAFF.

The chain employs TRBV9 and TRBJ2-7, with TRBD1 matching over 9 bases. The CDR3 sequence is 16 residues long. The V gene's germline CDR1 is SGDLS and CDR2 YYNGEE. Unmatched junction bases numbered 9, after V lost 0 bases and J lost 5 bases. The CDR3 nucleotides are TGTGCCAGCAGCGTAGCTGTAACAGGGGGCATCGACGAGCAGTACTTC. Amino acid sequence: CASSVAVTGGIDEQYF.

V usage is TRBV12-3 or TRBV12-4 and J usage is TRBJ1-1; no clear D. The CDR3 loop spans 13 amino acids. V was shortened by 5 bases and J by 0 bases, with 7 bases between the two germline ends. The CDR3: CASSVPVNTEAFF. The CDR3 coding sequence is TGTGCCAGCAGTGTGCCAGTGAACACTGAAGCTTTCTTT.

This clone was seen more than once but under ten times. This chain joins TRBV25-1 and TRBJ2-5, with unresolved D. This CDR3 spans 15 amino acids. Germline CDR1 MGHDK, CDR2 SYGVNS. V dropped 3 bases and J dropped 5 bases, with 16 bases sitting between them. CDR3 region: CASSDTRLTLETQYF. The CDR3 DNA is TGTGCCAGCAGTGACACGCGGCTAACTTTGGAGACCCAGTACTTC.

The chain employs TRBV3-1 (or the pseudogene TRBV3-2) and TRBJ1-2, with 12 bases matching TRBD1. The CDR3 length is 14 residues. Per the germline V gene, CDR1 is LGHDT and CDR2 is YNNKEL (reference sequence). V gave up 5 bases and J gave up 13 bases; unmatched junction bases: 11. CDR3 in amino acids: CASSTLGTGGFGTF. The CDR3 DNA is TGTGCCAGCAGCACTCTCGGGACAGGGGGCTTTGGCACCTTC.

The rearrangement joins TRBV4-1 to TRBJ2-1, with D perhaps matching TRBD2 (5 bases). The CDR3 spans 16 residues. V shed 0 bases and J shed 5 bases, with 14 bases lying between them. The V gene's germline CDR1 is MGHRA and CDR2 YSYEKL. The chain's CDR3 is CASSQDISRTHNEQFF. CDR3 sequence (DNA): TGCGCCAGCAGCCAAGATATAAGTAGGACTCACAATGAGCAGTTCTTC.

This chain links TRBV27 with TRBJ1-2; 7 bases match TRBD1. The CDR3 sequence is 14 residues long. V dropped 6 bases and J dropped 8; count of bases not matched to a gene: 12. The germline gives CDR1 MNHEY, CDR2 SMNVEV (reference sequence). The CDR3 bases are TGTGCCAGCAGATATCAGGGGGAGGACGAGGGCTACACCTTC. Protein product: CASRYQGEDEGYTF.

CDR3 bases: TGTGCCAGCAGCCTAATGGGGACAGGGAGAGAAGAGACCCAGTACTTC. It specifies CASSLMGTGREETQYF. This chain links TRBV3-1 (or the pseudogene TRBV3-2) with TRBJ2-5; 9 bases align to TRBD1. The junction had 9 bases not matched to a gene; V was cut back by 4 bases and J by 3 bases. The CDR3 totals 16 residues. In germline, CDR1 is LGHDT, CDR2 YNNKEL (reference sequence).

The CDR3 region is CASGRQGIAGELFF. The CDR3 DNA sequence: TGTGCCAGCGGCAGACAGGGCATTGCCGGGGAGCTGTTTTTT. The chain uses TRBV9 and TRBJ2-2; TRBD1 matches at 7 bases. The J segment lost 6 bases and the V segment lost 7 bases, leaving 9 bases of the junction unmatched. This CDR3 has 14 amino acids. Germline lookup yields CDR1 SGDLS and CDR2 YYNGEE.

The chain joins TRBV30 to TRBJ1-2; TRBD1 might be the D (5 bases). CDR1 and CDR2 from the germline V gene are GTSNPN and SVGIG (reference sequence). The CDR3 has 14 amino acids. V was trimmed by 2 bases and J by 7 bases, leaving 17 bases between them. The CDR3 loop reads CAWSRIGVRSGYTF. Here the CDR3 DNA reads TGTGCCTGGAGTAGAATAGGGGTTAGGAGTGGCTACACCTTC.

The chain combines TRBV5-1 with TRBJ1-1; tentative D call: TRBD1 (6 bases). Germline-derived CDR1 and CDR2 are SGHRS and YFSETQ. V was pared by 4 bases and J by 1 base, with 14 bases between. The CDR3 is 15 amino acids. Here the CDR3 reads CASSPDLGQNTEAFF. The DNA of the CDR3 is TGCGCCAGCAGCCCTGACTTGGGACAGAACACTGAAGCTTTCTTT.

This clone appeared once. The chain uses TRBV3-1 (or the pseudogene TRBV3-2) and TRBJ2-7; possibly TRBD2 for D (6 bases). The V gene's germline CDR1 is LGHDT and CDR2 YNNKEL (reference sequence). Trimming removed 5 bases at V and 5 bases at J, with 10 bases between. This CDR3 has 12 residues. The DNA for the CDR3 is TGTGCCAGCAGCGCACGGAGGGACGAGCAGTACTTC. Translation gives CASSARRDEQYF.

The rearrangement uses TRBV6-6 and TRBJ1-2; D remains unclear. Germline loops: CDR1 MNHNY, CDR2 SVGAGI (reference sequence). With 0 bases removed from V and 8 bases from J, the gap between germline ends came to 4 bases. CDR3 length: 11 residues. The CDR3 loop is CASSYSRGYTF. DNA of the CDR3: TGTGCCAGCAGTTACTCCCGGGGCTACACCTTC.

This chain links TRBV29-1 with TRBJ2-1; 13 nucleotides agree with TRBD2. This CDR3 is 16 amino acids long. Germline CDR1 is SQVTM and CDR2 is ANQGSEA. J gave up 10 bases and V 3 bases, and 12 bases lay outside the gene matches. The CDR3 nucleotides are TGCAGCGTTGACAAAGGACTAGCGGGGGCCGGGGTAGAGCAGTTCTTC. Its translation: CSVDKGLAGAGVEQFF.

The chain has TRBV3-1 (or the pseudogene TRBV3-2) and TRBJ2-7; 10 bases are shared with TRBD2. This CDR3 is 15 amino acids long. J gave up 2 bases and V 5 bases, and 6 bases lay outside the gene matches. The germline V gene has CDR1 LGHDT and CDR2 YNNKEL (reference sequence). CDR3 loop: CASSKGLAVPYEQYF. The DNA of the CDR3 is TGTGCCAGCAGCAAAGGACTAGCGGTGCCCTACGAGCAGTACTTC.

This rearrangement joins TRBV2 to TRBJ2-1; 9 positions match TRBD1. J gave up 8 bases and V 8 bases, and 10 bases lay outside the gene matches. Germline CDR1 is SNHLY and CDR2 is FYNNEI. The CDR3 extends over 14 amino acids. DNA of the CDR3: TGTGCCAGCCGGAACAGGGGGCGCGGCGATGAGCAGTTCTTC. The encoded protein is CASRNRGRGDEQFF.

The J gene is TRBJ1-4, the V gene TRBV6-6, with a weak D call TRBD1 (5 bases). V was shortened by 2 bases and J by 1 base, with 8 bases between the two germline ends. CDR1 is MNHNY, CDR2 SVGAGI, per germline (reference sequence). This CDR3 has 15 amino acids. The CDR3 region is CASSYAGQTNEKLFF. CDR3 nucleotides: TGTGCCAGCAGTTACGCAGGGCAAACTAATGAAAAACTGTTTTTT.

This chain joins TRBV6-4 and TRBJ1-2, with 9 nucleotides matching TRBD1. The V and J ends lost 8 bases and 6 bases, in that order; junction bases with no gene match: 16. This CDR3 region has 16 residues. Germline loops: CDR1 MRHNA, CDR2 SNTAGT. The CDR3 spells CASPPFTGGIWNGYTF. The CDR3 DNA is TGTGCCAGCCCACCCTTTACAGGGGGCATATGGAATGGCTACACCTTC.

The chain is built from TRBV19 and TRBJ2-2; TRBD1 matches 10 bases. J gave up 4 bases and V 6 bases, and 8 bases lay outside the gene matches. Per germline, CDR1 LNHDA and CDR2 SQIVND (reference sequence). The CDR3 contains 16 residues. CDR3 residues: CASSQKTGGITGELFF. The CDR3 DNA is TGTGCCAGTAGCCAAAAGACAGGGGGCATCACCGGGGAGCTGTTTTTT.

The gene calls are TRBV20-1 and TRBJ2-5; perhaps TRBD1 as D (5 bases). The CDR3 contains 13 residues. V gave up 3 bases and J gave up 3 bases, with 11 bases separating them. Germline assignment: CDR1 DFQATT and CDR2 SNEGSKA (reference sequence). For the CDR3, the DNA is TGCAGTGCTAGTTGGAGCAGGGAAGAGACCCAGTACTTC. It specifies CSASWSREETQYF.

CDR3 protein: CASSPTSGQAQFF. Here the CDR3 DNA reads TGTGCCAGCAGCCCGACTAGCGGTCAGGCGCAGTTCTTC. The rearrangement joins TRBV12-3 or TRBV12-4 to TRBJ2-1, with 9 bases matching TRBD2. This CDR3 is built from 13 residues. Trimming at V came to 6 bases and at J to 12 bases, leaving 9 bases not matched to a gene.